This TCR beta chain was documented in a study of blood T cells in healthy people across ages. Study results and caveats: When one million T cells were used, diversity estimates were thought to be underestimates. PBMC samples, being unsorted, prevented any conclusive comparison of naive and antigen-experienced cells. Age brought a roughly linear fall in TCR beta diversity measured per million T cells.

Sample-barcoded 5' priming and a J-beta primer mix drove a second PCR of roughly 6 to 12 cycles. TCRdb processed the 5' RACE reads anew with MiXCR; each CDR3 protein has one entry. The repertoire includes 800,000 to 950,000 distinct CDR3 sequences, roughly 29% of them detected once, and around 9.6% sits in the top ten. This clonotype was found a few times. Its antigen is not identified. The sample was also linked to a second study, of T cells of mothers and their children. As that report states: Amplification in the second PCR used the M1S primer, which added sample barcodes and 2-4 random nucleotides.

The receptor's source is a woman in her thirties or forties in good health. Sequencing used blood.

For the CDR3, the DNA is TGCGCCAGCAGCCCGGGACAGAGGACCTACAATGAGCAGTTCTTC. Protein product: CASSPGQRTYNEQFF. This sequence joins TRBV5-1 and TRBJ2-1, with 7 nucleotides matching TRBD1. The J segment lost 2 bases and the V segment lost 4 bases, leaving 6 bases of the junction unmatched. Germline-derived CDR1 and CDR2 are SGHRS and YFSETQ. The length of the CDR3 is 15 residues.